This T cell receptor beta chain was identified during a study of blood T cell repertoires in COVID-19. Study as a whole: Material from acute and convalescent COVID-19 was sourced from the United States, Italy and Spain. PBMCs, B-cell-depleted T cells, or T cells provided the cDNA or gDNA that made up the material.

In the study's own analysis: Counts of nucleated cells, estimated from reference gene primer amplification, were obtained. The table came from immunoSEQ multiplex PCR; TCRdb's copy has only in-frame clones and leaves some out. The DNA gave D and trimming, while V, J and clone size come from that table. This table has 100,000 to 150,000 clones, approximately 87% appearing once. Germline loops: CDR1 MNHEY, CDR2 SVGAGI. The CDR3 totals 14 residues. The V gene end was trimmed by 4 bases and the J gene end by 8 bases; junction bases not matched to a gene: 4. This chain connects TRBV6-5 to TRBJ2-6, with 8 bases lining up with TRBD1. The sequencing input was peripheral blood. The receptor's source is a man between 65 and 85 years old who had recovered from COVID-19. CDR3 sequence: CASSSTGGTNVLTF. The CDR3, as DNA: TGTGCCAGCAGTTCAACAGGGGGGACCAACGTCCTGACTTTC.